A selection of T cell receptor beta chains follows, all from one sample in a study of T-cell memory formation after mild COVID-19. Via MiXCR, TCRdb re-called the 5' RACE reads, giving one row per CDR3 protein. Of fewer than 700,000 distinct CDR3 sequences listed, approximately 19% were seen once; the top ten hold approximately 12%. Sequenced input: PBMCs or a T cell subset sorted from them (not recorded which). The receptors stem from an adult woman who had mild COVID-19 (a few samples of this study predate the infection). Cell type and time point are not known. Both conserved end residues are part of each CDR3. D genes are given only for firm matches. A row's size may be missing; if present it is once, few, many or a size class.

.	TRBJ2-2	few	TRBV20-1	TGCAGTGCTAGGGACAGCTTTCCCACCGGGGAGCTGTTTTTT	CSARDSFPTGELFF
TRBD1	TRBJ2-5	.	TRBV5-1	TGCGCCAGCAGCAGGGACAGCTGGGAGACCCAGTACTTC	CASSRDSWETQYF
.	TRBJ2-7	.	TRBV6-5	TGTGCCAGCAGTCGTAGCCTTTCCTACGAGCAGTACTTC	CASSRSLSYEQYF
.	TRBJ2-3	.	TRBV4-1	TGCGCCAGCAGCCAAGCTCTCGCAGGGCCTAGCACAGATACGCAGTATTTT	CASSQALAGPSTDTQYF
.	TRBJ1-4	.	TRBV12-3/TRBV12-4	TGTGCCAGCAGTTTTCTGATTGGGCAGTTGAATGAAAAACTGTTTTTT	CASSFLIGQLNEKLFF
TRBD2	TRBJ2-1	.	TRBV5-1	TGCGCCAGCGGCCAGCCCCCGGGACAGTCTAGCGGGGGGAGCTACAATGAGCAGTTCTTC	CASGQPPGQSSGGSYNEQFF
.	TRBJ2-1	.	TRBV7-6	TGTGCCAGCAGCGTTGAGGGCCTGTCCTACAATGAGCAGTTCTTC	CASSVEGLSYNEQFF
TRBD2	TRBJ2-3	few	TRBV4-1	TGCGCCAGCAGCCACCGGACTAGCGCGGGCACAGATACGCAGTATTTT	CASSHRTSAGTDTQYF
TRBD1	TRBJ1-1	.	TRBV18	TGTGCCAGCTCACCACCGCAGGGGGCGAACACTGAAGCTTTCTTT	CASSPPQGANTEAFF
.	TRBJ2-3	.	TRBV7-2	TGTGCCAGCAGCTTCAGGGTTGGGGGGGCCACAGATACGCAGTATTTT	CASSFRVGGATDTQYF
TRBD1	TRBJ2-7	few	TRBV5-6	TGTGCCAGCAGCTTGTTGGGGACAGGGACCTATTACGAGCAGTACTTC	CASSLLGTGTYYEQYF
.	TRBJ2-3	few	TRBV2	TGTGCCAGCAGGAGGGCAGCCACAGATACGCAGTATTTT	CASRRAATDTQYF
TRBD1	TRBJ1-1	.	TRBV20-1	TGCAGTGCTAGACCTACCTACCCCAGGGGGCGCGGGTACACTGAAGCTTTCTTT	CSARPTYPRGRGYTEAFF
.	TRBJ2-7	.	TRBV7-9	TGTGCCAGCAGCCCAGGGCCCGAGGTATCCTACGAGCAGTACTTC	CASSPGPEVSYEQYF
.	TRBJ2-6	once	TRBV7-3	TGTGCCAGCAGCTTAAGAGACTCTGGGGCCAACGTCCTGACTTTC	CASSLRDSGANVLTF
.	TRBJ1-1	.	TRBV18	TGTGCCAGCTCACCATTAGGGTCGCGGAACACTGAAGCTTTCTTT	CASSPLGSRNTEAFF
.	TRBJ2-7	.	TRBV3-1	TGTGCCAGCAGCCGGGGCATCCTCTACGAGCAGTACTTC	CASSRGILYEQYF
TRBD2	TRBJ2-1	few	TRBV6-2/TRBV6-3	TGTGCCAGCAGTTCCGGACTAGCGGGAGTCCCCTCCTACAATGAGCAGTTCTTC	CASSSGLAGVPSYNEQFF
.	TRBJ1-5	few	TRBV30	TGTGCCTGGAGTCGGGCAGGAAAGCCCCAGCATTTT	CAWSRAGKPQHF
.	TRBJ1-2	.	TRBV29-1	TGCAGCGTTGAAGATCAGGGATCCTATGGCTACACCTTC	CSVEDQGSYGYTF